This is a list of T cell receptor beta chains from one sample in a study of OX40 agonist ivuxolimab in advanced cancers. Here immunoSEQ multiplex PCR was the method, and the copy in TCRdb shows in-frame clones only, minus some. In the table there are under 50,000 clones, nearly 80% of which are singletons. Sequencing used CD4+ or CD8+ T cells sorted from blood, obtained in a trial of the OX40 agonist ivuxolimab. Receptor source: an adult with an advanced solid tumor such as melanoma, head and neck, liver or kidney cancer. Both conserved end residues are part of each CDR3. Each record gives: clone size, V gene, D gene, J gene, CDR3 DNA, CDR3 protein. A D gene is named only where the DNA matches it firmly. Rows give clone size only sometimes, using once, few, many, or a class for an expanded clone.

size: NA; V: TRBV7-9; D: TRBD1; J: TRBJ1-1; DNA: TGTGCCAGCAGCTCGTGGACAGGGTGGACTGAAGCTTTCTTT; CDR3: CASSSWTGWTEAFF
size: NA; V: TRBV19; D: NA; J: TRBJ2-1; DNA: TGTGCCAGTAGTATAGGGACAGCCTCCTACAATGAGCAGTTCTTC; CDR3: CASSIGTASYNEQFF
size: once; V: TRBV5-1; D: TRBD1; J: TRBJ1-1; DNA: TGCGCCAGCAGCTCGCCTTCGGGACAGGCGGGAGCTTTCTTT; CDR3: CASSSPSGQAGAFF
size: NA; V: TRBV7-9; D: TRBD2; J: TRBJ2-5; DNA: TGTGCCAGCAGCCGGACTAGCGGGAGGGCCCTTAGGACCCAGTACTTC; CDR3: CASSRTSGRALRTQYF
size: NA; V: TRBV6-1; D: NA; J: TRBJ1-5; DNA: TGTGCCAGCAGTGCTCTTGCAGGGTATAGCAATCAGCCCCAGCATTTT; CDR3: CASSALAGYSNQPQHF
size: NA; V: TRBV5-1; D: TRBD1; J: TRBJ2-5; DNA: TGCGCCAGCAGCTTGACAGGGGGCGTTATCGTAGAGACCCAGTACTTC; CDR3: CASSLTGGVIVETQYF
size: NA; V: TRBV2; D: NA; J: TRBJ2-3; DNA: TGTGCCACCAATTCGGACGGCACAGATACGCAGTATTTT; CDR3: CATNSDGTDTQYF
size: NA; V: TRBV30; D: NA; J: TRBJ2-7; DNA: TGTGCCTGGAGTGTACCGCCCCAGCGCCACGAGCAGTACTTC; CDR3: CAWSVPPQRHEQYF
size: NA; V: TRBV29-1; D: NA; J: TRBJ1-2; DNA: TGCAGCGCCCTACAGGGCGTCCGATTAACTAACTATGGCTACACCTTC; CDR3: CSALQGVRLTNYGYTF
size: NA; V: TRBV4-1; D: NA; J: TRBJ2-2; DNA: TGCGCCAGCAGCCAAGTCTCCACCGGGGAGCTGTTTTTT; CDR3: CASSQVSTGELFF
size: NA; V: TRBV27; D: TRBD1; J: TRBJ2-3; DNA: TGTGCCAGCAGTCCATCCCCAGGGGGCTGGACAGATACGCAGTATTTT; CDR3: CASSPSPGGWTDTQYF
size: NA; V: TRBV6-5; D: NA; J: TRBJ2-2; DNA: TGTGCCAGCAGTTATTATGGGGAGCTGTTTTTT; CDR3: CASSYYGELFF
size: NA; V: TRBV5-1; D: NA; J: TRBJ2-3; DNA: TGCGCCAGCAGCTTGACGCCCGGAGCAGATACGCAGTATTTT; CDR3: CASSLTPGADTQYF
size: few; V: TRBV30; D: NA; J: TRBJ2-7; DNA: TGTGCCTGGAGAGGGGTGGGCTCCGCCTACGAGCAGTACTTC; CDR3: CAWRGVGSAYEQYF
size: NA; V: TRBV19; D: NA; J: TRBJ1-2; DNA: TGTGCCACTACCCCGACAGGATTGTATGGCTACACCTTC; CDR3: CATTPTGLYGYTF
size: NA; V: TRBV9; D: NA; J: TRBJ2-7; DNA: TGTGCCAGCAGCGTAGCCGAGGGGTGGTCCGACTACGAGCAGTACTTC; CDR3: CASSVAEGWSDYEQYF
size: NA; V: TRBV7-2; D: NA; J: TRBJ2-1; DNA: TGTGCCAGCAGCTTAGATACACAGCTCTACAATGAGCAGTTCTTC; CDR3: CASSLDTQLYNEQFF
size: NA; V: TRBV27; D: NA; J: TRBJ1-2; DNA: TGTGCCAGCAGTTTATTTCCCGGGCTGGCTAACTATGGCTACACCTTC; CDR3: CASSLFPGLANYGYTF
size: NA; V: TRBV6-6; D: NA; J: TRBJ2-1; DNA: TGTGCCAGCAGCCCCGGCGATCCGAGCTACAATGAGCAGTTCTTC; CDR3: CASSPGDPSYNEQFF
size: NA; V: TRBV7-2; D: TRBD2; J: TRBJ2-1; DNA: TGTGCCAGCAGCCCGATGACTAGCGGTAAATACAATGAGCAGTTCTTC; CDR3: CASSPMTSGKYNEQFF
size: few; V: TRBV29-1; D: NA; J: TRBJ1-1; DNA: TGCAGCGTTCCAGGGTTGGTACCTACTGAAGCTTTCTTT; CDR3: CSVPGLVPTEAFF
size: once; V: TRBV30; D: NA; J: TRBJ2-2; DNA: TGTGCCTGGAGTGTACTAGAGGGCGGGGAGCTGTTTTTT; CDR3: CAWSVLEGGELFF
size: NA; V: TRBV19; D: TRBD1; J: TRBJ1-1; DNA: TGTGCCAGTAGTATATTAGTTGGACAGGGTGGCACTGAAGCTTTCTTT; CDR3: CASSILVGQGGTEAFF
size: NA; V: TRBV19; D: NA; J: TRBJ1-1; DNA: TGTGCCAGTAGTACGACAGGAAACACTGAAGCTTTCTTT; CDR3: CASSTTGNTEAFF
size: once; V: TRBV6-1; D: NA; J: TRBJ1-5; DNA: TGTGCCAGCAGGGGACACCCTGGAGGCAATCAGCCCCAGCATTTT; CDR3: CASRGHPGGNQPQHF
size: NA; V: TRBV27; D: NA; J: TRBJ2-2; DNA: TGTGCCAGCAGTTGGGCTAGTGACACCGGGGAGCTGTTTTTT; CDR3: CASSWASDTGELFF
size: many; V: TRBV19; D: NA; J: TRBJ1-5; DNA: TGTGCCAGTAGTATTCAGGGGACGGGCAATCAGCCCCAGCATTTT; CDR3: CASSIQGTGNQPQHF
size: NA; V: TRBV18; D: TRBD1; J: TRBJ1-6; DNA: TGTGCCAGCTCACCTTTTCCGGGACAGGGATATAATTCACCCCTCCACTTT; CDR3: CASSPFPGQGYNSPLHF
size: NA; V: TRBV5-1; D: NA; J: TRBJ1-2; DNA: TGCGCCAGCAGCTTGGGTCAGACCGGGCCTAACTATGGCTACACCTTC; CDR3: CASSLGQTGPNYGYTF
size: NA; V: TRBV5-6; D: TRBD1; J: TRBJ2-5; DNA: TGTGCCAGCAGCCCACGGACAGGGGGCAAACAAGAGACCCAGTACTTC; CDR3: CASSPRTGGKQETQYF
size: NA; V: TRBV7-9; D: TRBD2; J: TRBJ2-3; DNA: TGTGCCAGCAGCTTGGGGACTAGCGGGGTCACAGATACGCAGTATTTT; CDR3: CASSLGTSGVTDTQYF
size: few; V: TRBV10-3; D: NA; J: TRBJ2-1; DNA: TGTGCCATCAGGACTACTGGAGGGCTCTCCTACAATGAGCAGTTCTTC; CDR3: CAIRTTGGLSYNEQFF
size: few; V: TRBV27; D: TRBD1; J: TRBJ1-1; DNA: TGTGCCAGCAGATTAACAGGGGGCGCTTCGACTGAAGCTTTCTTT; CDR3: CASRLTGGASTEAFF
size: NA; V: TRBV19; D: NA; J: TRBJ1-4; DNA: TGTGCCAGTAGTTTCGGGGGCGCTAATGAAAAACTGTTTTTT; CDR3: CASSFGGANEKLFF
size: NA; V: TRBV6-5; D: TRBD1; J: TRBJ2-1; DNA: TGTGCCAGCATTGGAGGACAGGGCTACAATGAGCAGTTCTTC; CDR3: CASIGGQGYNEQFF
size: medium-sized; V: TRBV6-6; D: NA; J: TRBJ2-7; DNA: TGTGCCAGCGGGCTAGGTCCCTACGAGCAGTACTTC; CDR3: CASGLGPYEQYF
size: NA; V: TRBV19; D: NA; J: TRBJ2-7; DNA: TGTGCCAGTAGTATTGATGGGTCTGCCAGCTACGAGCAGTACTTC; CDR3: CASSIDGSASYEQYF
size: NA; V: TRBV6-6; D: TRBD1; J: TRBJ1-1; DNA: TGTGCCAGCAGTTACCAGGGGGGCGACACTGAAGCTTTCTTT; CDR3: CASSYQGGDTEAFF
size: NA; V: TRBV7-8; D: NA; J: TRBJ1-2; DNA: TGTGCCAGCAGCTTAGGATACCGGAATGGCTACACCTTC; CDR3: CASSLGYRNGYTF
size: NA; V: TRBV7-6; D: NA; J: TRBJ2-7; DNA: TGTGCCAGCAGCCCTACGGAAGGAGGAACCCTTTACGAGCAGTACTTC; CDR3: CASSPTEGGTLYEQYF
size: few; V: TRBV30; D: TRBD2; J: TRBJ2-1; DNA: TGTGCCTGGAGGGTAGCGGGAGGGCCGTTGGGGGACAATGAGCAGTTCTTC; CDR3: CAWRVAGGPLGDNEQFF
size: NA; V: TRBV19; D: NA; J: TRBJ2-1; DNA: TGTGCCACAGTAGCGTACAATGAGCAGCTCTTC; CDR3: CATVAYNEQLF
size: NA; V: TRBV7-9; D: NA; J: TRBJ2-4; DNA: TGTGCCAGCAGCCCTCTACGCCCAGGGCCCAAAAACATTCAGTACTTC; CDR3: CASSPLRPGPKNIQYF
size: medium-sized; V: TRBV30; D: NA; J: TRBJ2-7; DNA: TGTGCCTGGAGTGCCGACCGACTAGGGAGCTCCTACGAGCAGTACTTC; CDR3: CAWSADRLGSSYEQYF
size: NA; V: TRBV9; D: TRBD1; J: TRBJ2-2; DNA: TGTGCCAGCAGCGCGCGGGACAGGGAAACCGGGGAGCTGTTTTTT; CDR3: CASSARDRETGELFF
size: NA; V: TRBV10-1; D: TRBD2; J: TRBJ2-1; DNA: TGCGCCAGCAGTAGCGGGAGTGATTGGAATGAGCAGTTCTTC; CDR3: CASSSGSDWNEQFF